These 22 T cell receptor beta chains share one sample of origin, sequenced in a study of blood T cells in healthy people across ages. The second PCR ran about 6 to 12 cycles with a sample-barcoded 5' primer and J-beta primers. TCRdb ran MiXCR on the 5' RACE reads and lists one entry per CDR3 protein. The sample consists of around 870,000 distinct CDR3 sequences, roughly 26% of them appearing once. Sequencing was performed on blood. These receptors all stem from a woman older than 75 in good health.

Many counts were recorded for this clonotype. The V gene is TRBV4-2, the J gene TRBJ2-5; D possibly corresponds to TRBD2 (7 bases). The CDR3 is made up of 15 amino acids. V lost 4 bases to trimming and J lost 5 bases, with 17 bases between them. Germline lookup yields CDR1 LGHNA and CDR2 YNFKEQ. The CDR3 nucleotides are TGTGCCAGCAGCCCGGACAGCGGGGTCTTGGAGACCCAGTACTTC. As protein: CASSPDSGVLETQYF.

This clonotype was seen at least ten times. The chain employs TRBV6-2 or TRBV6-3 and TRBJ2-1, with 14 bases aligning to TRBD2. The CDR3 runs to 18 residues. V lost 5 bases and J lost 0; bases outside the gene matches: 6. Germline lookup yields CDR1 MNHEY and CDR2 SVGEGT. The CDR3 sequence: CASSAGLAGAFSYNEQFF. The CDR3 DNA reads TGTGCCAGCAGTGCGGGACTAGCGGGGGCCTTCTCCTACAATGAGCAGTTCTTC.

This clonotype appeared many times. The chain employs TRBV29-1 and TRBJ2-5; 7 bases fit TRBD1. The CDR3 is made up of 14 amino acids. The germline V gene encodes CDR1 SQVTM and CDR2 ANQGSEA. The junction had 10 bases not matched to a gene; V was cut back by 5 bases and J by 4 bases. CDR3 region: CSVYRGGSGETQYF. CDR3 sequence (DNA): TGCAGCGTTTACAGGGGTGGTTCGGGAGAGACCCAGTACTTC.

This clonotype was counted many times. V is TRBV29-1 and J is TRBJ2-3; the match to TRBD2 covers 7 bases. Trimming cost V 3 bases and J 4 bases; bases outside gene matches: 4. CDR3 length: 13 amino acids. Germline CDR1 reads SQVTM; CDR2 reads ANQGSEA. CDR3 sequence: CSVETSGADTQYF. DNA for the CDR3: TGCAGCGTTGAGACAAGCGGGGCAGATACGCAGTATTTT.

The CDR3 region has the DNA TGTGCCAGCAGCTTATTTGCACGGTCAGGGGACTATGGCTACACCTTC. Protein: CASSLFARSGDYGYTF. The chain uses TRBV7-8 and TRBJ1-2; D perhaps matches TRBD1 (6 bases). V lost 2 bases and J lost 3, with 16 bases in between. Germline CDR1 is SGHVS and CDR2 is FQNEAQ. The CDR3 consists of 16 residues.

This clonotype was counted ten times or more. The chain uses TRBV7-2 and TRBJ2-7, with a possible D match to TRBD2 (7 bases). V gave up 3 bases and J gave up 2 bases, with 17 bases separating them. This CDR3 region has 16 residues. Per the germline V gene, CDR1 is SGHTA and CDR2 is FQGNSA. CDR3 sequence reads: CASSLGRSRGPYEQYF. The CDR3 DNA follows: TGTGCCAGCAGCTTGGGGCGTTCGCGGGGGCCCTACGAGCAGTACTTC. The entire variable domain, with the rest obtained from reference TRBV7-2 and TRBJ2-7, is as follows: GAGVSQSPSNKVTEKGKDVELRCDPISGHTALYWYRQSLGQGLEFLIYFQGNSAPDKSGLPSDRFSAERTGGSVSTLTIQRTQQEDSAVYLCASSLGRSRGPYEQYFGPGTRLTVT.

This clonotype was observed a handful of times. The genes are TRBV29-1 and TRBJ1-1; the D gene is possibly TRBD1 (6 bases). The CDR3 runs to 13 residues. The V end was cut by 2 bases, the J end by 5 bases, with 12 bases between. The V gene's germline CDR1 is SQVTM and CDR2 ANQGSEA. The CDR3 DNA is TGCAGCGTTGAATTAGGGGGACGGACTGAAGCTTTCTTT. It yields the protein CSVELGGRTEAFF.

This clonotype showed up many times. The chain recombines TRBV20-1 with TRBJ2-3; D remains ambiguous. The V and J ends lost 4 bases and 2 bases respectively, with 13 bases between them. Germline V gene sequence: CDR1 DFQATT, CDR2 SNEGSKA (reference sequence). The CDR3 loop spans 14 amino acids. DNA of the CDR3: TGCAGTGCTACCCCCGGGTGGGCCACAGATACGCAGTATTTT. Amino acid sequence: CSATPGWATDTQYF.

The V and J genes are TRBV20-1 and TRBJ2-3; TRBD2 might be the D (7 bases). This CDR3 is 14 amino acids long. CDR1 and CDR2 from the germline V gene are DFQATT and SNEGSKA (reference sequence). Trimming stripped 4 bases from V and 8 bases from J, with 19 bases between. In DNA form, the CDR3 reads TGCAGTGCTATGCCCTACGGGGGGCAAGGTACGCAGTATTTT. Translated: CSAMPYGGQGTQYF.

This clonotype has ten or more counts. The genes are TRBV4-3 and TRBJ1-2, with TRBD1 as a possible D gene (5 bases). The germline V gene encodes CDR1 LGHNA and CDR2 YSLEER. This CDR3 spans 16 amino acids. The V gene lost 0 bases and the J gene lost 2 bases, with 13 bases spanning the gap. In DNA form, the CDR3 reads TGCGCCAGCAGCCAAGATTTCAGGGAAGGAAACTATGGCTACACCTTC. Translation: CASSQDFREGNYGYTF.

This clonotype occurred once. Relative to the germline gene, one junction end is altered; a read error may explain this. This chain joins TRBV6-5 and TRBJ1-4; possible D gene TRBD1, 6 bases. Germline V gene sequence: CDR1 MNHEY, CDR2 SVGAGI. There are 16 residues in the CDR3. DNA of the CDR3: TGTGCCGGCAGTCGCGGGGACATCGCAACTAATGAAAAACTGTTTTTT. It is translated as CAGSRGDIATNEKLFF.

As concerns this clonotype: Sequence at one end of the junction differs from germline and may be a read error. The chain uses TRBV5-1 and TRBJ1-5, with D maybe TRBD1 (5 bases). This CDR3 comprises 13 residues. Germline V gene sequence: CDR1 SGHRS, CDR2 YFSETQ. CDR3 sequence: CANSLGQDQPQHF. DNA for the CDR3: TGCGCCAACAGCTTGGGGCAAGATCAGCCCCAGCATTTT.

On this clonotype itself: This may arise from a read error, as a much more abundant clone is one base away. V is TRBV28 and J is TRBJ2-7, with a weak D call TRBD2 (7 bases). The ends were cut back, 6 bases at V and 4 bases at J, with 19 bases in the middle. The CDR3 spans 15 residues. Germline V lookup: CDR1 MDHEN, CDR2 SYDVKM. The CDR3, as DNA: TGTGCCAGCAGAGTGGCGGACGGGGGGCGATACGAGCAGTACGTC. It codes for CASRVADGGRYEQYV.

This clonotype came up a few times. A much larger clone is a single base away; this may be a read error. The chain recombines TRBV6-2 or TRBV6-3 with TRBJ2-7; 7 bases align to TRBD1. CDR1 and CDR2 from the germline V gene are MNHEY and SVGEGT. The CDR3 runs to 11 residues. Trimming took 6 bases from V and 7 from J; bases not matched to a gene: 3. The CDR3 nucleotides read TGTGCCAGCAGGGACAGGTTTGAGCAGTACTTC. This gives the protein CASRDRFEQYF.

This clonotype was seen many times. The genes are TRBV20-1 and TRBJ2-3; 8 nucleotides line up with TRBD1. This CDR3 is built from 17 residues. The V gene end was trimmed by 3 bases and the J gene end by 2 bases; junction bases not matched to a gene: 13. The germline gives CDR1 DFQATT, CDR2 SNEGSKA (reference sequence). CDR3 in amino acids: CSASPLLQGVVTDTQYF. As DNA, the CDR3 is TGCAGTGCTAGCCCCCTGTTACAGGGGGTAGTCACAGATACGCAGTATTTT.

This clonotype was detected many times. CDR3 DNA: TGTGCCGTCTCCCGGGACAGGGGGGAGACCCAGTACTTC. It yields the protein CAVSRDRGETQYF. V is TRBV7-8 and J is TRBJ2-5; 11 bases line up with TRBD1. This CDR3 comprises 13 residues. Germline V gene sequence: CDR1 SGHVS, CDR2 FQNEAQ. V shed 11 bases, J shed 5 bases, and the junction held 7 bases outside the gene matches.

This chain uses TRBV4-3 with TRBJ2-1; D unclear. Germline values: CDR1 LGHNA, CDR2 YSLEER. V gave up 4 bases and J gave up 2 bases, with 15 bases separating them. This CDR3 comprises 16 residues. The CDR3 DNA is TGCGCCAGCAGCCGTCCGGGCCTCGCCCCCTACAATGAGCAGTTCTTC. This encodes CASSRPGLAPYNEQFF.

Concerning this clonotype: One end of the junction is discordant with germline, which a read error may explain. V gene TRBV7-2 combines with J gene TRBJ2-3; D is unresolved. This CDR3 contains 16 residues. Germline V gene sequence: CDR1 SGHTA, CDR2 FQGNSA. In DNA form, the CDR3 reads TGTGCCAGCGGCTTCAGTGGTTTCGTGTCCACAGATACGCAGTATTTT. Protein product: CASGFSGFVSTDTQYF.

Comment on this clonotype: This sequence may be a read error, since a much larger clone differs from it by one base. The chain links TRBV7-2 to TRBJ2-3; unclear D gene. Germline CDR1 is SGHTA and CDR2 is FQGNSA. With 5 bases removed from V and 0 bases from J, the gap between germline ends came to 15 bases. This CDR3 spans 16 amino acids. This CDR3 reads CASSPPGHRSTDTQYF. CDR3 coding DNA: TGTGCCAGCAGCCCGCCTGGCCATCGAAGCACAGATACGCAGTATTTT.

Worth noting for this clonotype: A much larger clone lies a single base off, so this may be a read error. The chain carries TRBV5-5 and TRBJ2-4, with D perhaps TRBD1 (5 bases). Deletions cut 1 base from V and 8 bases from J, with 16 bases between. Germline V gene sequence: CDR1 SGHKS, CDR2 YYEKEE (reference sequence). This CDR3 has 15 residues. The CDR3 region is CASSLNARARDIQYF. The CDR3 bases are TGTGCCAGCAGCTTGAACGCCCGGGCCAGGGACATTCAGTACTTC.

J is TRBJ1-1 and V is TRBV19; D remains ambiguous. V lost 5 bases and J 6 bases, leaving 13 bases between the germline ends. Germline loops: CDR1 LNHDA, CDR2 SQIVND (reference sequence). There are 13 residues in the CDR3. CDR3 DNA: TGTGCCAGTAGTGCGCGCCAGGCTCCTGAAGCTTTCTTT. Translated: CASSARQAPEAFF.

The chain is built from TRBV5-1 and TRBJ2-5; 8 bases are a match to TRBD1. The CDR3 length is 16 residues. V dropped 1 base and J dropped 5; count of bases not matched to a gene: 10. From germline, CDR1 is SGHRS and CDR2 YFSETQ. The chain's CDR3 is CASSLLGRDRKETQYF. DNA for the CDR3: TGCGCCAGCAGCTTGTTGGGCCGGGACAGGAAGGAGACCCAGTACTTC.